This TCR beta chain was recorded in a study of CD8 T cells in Susac syndrome. With 4 bases clipped from V and 2 bases from J, the junction kept 12 bases outside the gene matches. The CDR3 spans 16 residues. Per the germline V gene, CDR1 is DFQATT and CDR2 is SNEGSKA (reference sequence). Random hexamers were used to reverse transcribe an amount of roughly 0.5 to 1 ug RNA. Across 54 Vbeta and 13 Jbeta, immunoSEQ multiplex PCR amplified TCR beta CDR3. Via MiXCR, TCRdb re-called the immunoSEQ multiplex PCR reads, giving one row per CDR3 protein. The sample lists around 140,000 distinct CDR3 sequences; approximately 95% were seen once.

The sequence was collected from a human donor with multiple sclerosis. The source material was CD4+ T cells from PBMCs. The gene calls are TRBV20-1 and TRBJ2-3; 7 bases match TRBD2. This chain's CDR3 is CSAIPPRGTDTDTQYF. CDR3 coding DNA: TGCAGTGCTATTCCCCCGCGGGGGACCGACACAGATACGCAGTATTTT.